What follows are 11 T cell receptor delta chains derived from one specimen sequenced in a study of gamma-delta chains in newborns, infants, children. TCRdb made new clone calls on the reads using CATT. The sample has some 5,000 delta-chain clones; under 0.5% are singletons. Material: blood. Receptors originate from a child who was a newborn, infant or young child, either healthy, febrile or measles-vaccinated (not recorded which).

This clone was observed a few times. One base separates it from a far larger clone, so it is likely a read error. This chain joins TRDV2 and TRDJ3; D is unresolved. Germline CDR1 reads GEAIGNYY; CDR2 reads EKD. The CDR3 spans 19 residues. CDR3 bases: TGTGCCTGTGTCACCGCGGATGTTCAGAGCTCCTGGGACACCCGACAGATGTTTTTC. It is translated as CACVTADVQSSWDTRQMFF.

This clone was detected a few times. This DNA translates differently at residue 14 from the TCRdb protein, which is that of a much larger clone; a read error is likely, and the protein shown is the DNA's own translation. The chain has TRDV2 and TRDJ3; 9 nucleotides align to TRDD3. Germline CDR1 GEAIGNYY, CDR2 EKD. This CDR3 has 18 amino acids. Written as DNA, the CDR3 is TGTGCCTGTGACACCGTACTGGGGGACTCCTGGGACACCCAACAGATGTTTTTC. Its protein product is CACDTVLGDSWDTQQMFF.

A few counts support this clone. The amino acid sequence in TCRdb belongs to a much larger clone and departs from this DNA's translation at residue 14, likely a sequencing read error; the sequence shown is translated from the DNA. This CDR3 is CACDTWGIRKDTRRMFF. The CDR3 DNA reads TGTGCCTGTGACACCTGGGGGATACGCAAGGACACCCGACGGATGTTTTTC. This chain connects TRDV2 to TRDJ3; 11 bases line up with TRDD3. Germline V lookup: CDR1 GEAIGNYY, CDR2 EKD. This CDR3 region has 17 residues.

In its sample, this clone ranks as medium-sized (0.01 to 0.1%). The same CDR3 is also encoded by other DNA sequences in this sample. The chain recombines TRDV2 with TRDJ3, with 8 bases lining up with TRDD3. Germline-derived CDR1 and CDR2 are GEAIGNYY and EKD. This CDR3 contains 17 residues. V lost 1 base and J lost 0; bases outside the gene matches: 1. The CDR3 bases are TGTGCCTGTGACACAACTGGGGGCTCCTGGGACACCCGACAGATGTTTTTC. Encoded protein: CACDTTGGSWDTRQMFF.

Comments on this clone: Mismatch with germline at one junction end may stem from a read error. The chain joins TRDV2 to TRDJ3, with 9 bases fitting TRDD3. This CDR3 has 19 residues. The V gene's germline CDR1 is GEAIGNYY and CDR2 EKD. The CDR3 loop is CACVTAGGFGSWDTRQMFF. For the CDR3, the DNA is TGTGCCTGTGTCACCGCTGGGGGATTTGGTTCCTGGGACACCCGACAGATGTTTTTC.

This clone is medium-sized (0.01 to 0.1%). Other nucleotide sequences in the sample specify the same CDR3. The chain links TRDV2 to TRDJ3; 10 bases agree with TRDD3. Germline lookup yields CDR1 GEAIGNYY and CDR2 EKD. With V trimmed by 1 base and J by 0 bases, 2 bases remained unmatched. The CDR3 consists of 18 residues. The CDR3 sequence is CACDTGGYYSWDTRQMFF. The CDR3 nucleotides read TGTGCCTGTGACACTGGGGGATACTACTCCTGGGACACCCGACAGATGTTTTTC.

A word on this clone: This likely reflects a read error, since a far larger clone is one base away. Other DNA sequences in the sample encode the same CDR3. This chain connects TRDV2 to TRDJ1; TRDD3 matches at 8 bases. Germline loops: CDR1 GEAIGNYY, CDR2 EKD. The CDR3 is made up of 14 amino acids. CDR3 in DNA: TGTGCCTGTGACACCTGGGGGATGACAGATAAGCTCATCTTT. As protein: CACDTWGMTDKLIF.

For this clone: At one boundary the junction diverges from the germline segment, which might be a read error. The chain recombines TRDV2 with TRDJ3, with TRDD3 matching 10 bases. Germline lookup yields CDR1 GEAIGNYY and CDR2 EKD. The CDR3 runs to 21 residues. The CDR3 DNA reads TGTGCCTGTGACAAAGTACTGGGGGATCCCATAAGCTCCTGTGACACCCGACAGATGTTTTTC. Translated, it gives CACDKVLGDPISSCDTRQMFF.

Worth noting for this clone: For this DNA, TCRdb reports the protein of a much larger clone, which diverges at residue 4, most likely from a read error; the protein presented here is translated directly from the DNA. The chain carries TRDV2 and TRDJ3; TRDD3 might be the D (6 bases). The CDR3 sequence is 14 residues long. Per germline, CDR1 GEAIGNYY and CDR2 EKD. CDR3 residues: CACGTRWGTRQMFF. The CDR3 bases are TGTGCCTGTGGCACCCGCTGGGGCACCCGACAGATGTTTTTC.

A note on this clone: A single base is all that separates this from a far larger clone, so a read error is likely. Other DNA sequences in the same sample also yield this CDR3. The gene calls are TRAV29/DV5 and TRDJ2; 10 nucleotides match TRDD3. V was pared by 5 bases and J by 0 bases, with 4 bases of the junction left unmatched. Germline CDR1 is NSMFDY and CDR2 is ISSIKDK. This CDR3 is 15 amino acids long. Written as DNA, the CDR3 is TGTGCAGCTACCGGGGGATACGCTTTGACAGCACAACTCTTCTTT. It translates to CAATGGYALTAQLFF.

As to this clone: Translating this DNA gives a protein that differs at residue 4 from the TCRdb one, which belongs to a much larger clone; a read error is likely, and the protein shown is this translation. V is TRDV2 and J is TRDJ3; 9 bases fit TRDD3. The CDR3 is 18 residues long. Germline lookup yields CDR1 GEAIGNYY and CDR2 EKD. The trim removed 5 bases at V and 2 bases at J, leaving 9 bases unmatched. DNA of the CDR3: TGTGCCTGTGGCTACTGGGGGAGTGGTACCTGGGACACCCGACAGATGTTTTTC. Its translation: CACGYWGSGTWDTRQMFF.